The TCR beta chain described here comes from a study of blood T cell repertoires in COVID-19. Trimming cost V 3 bases and J 4 bases, with 15 bases left between them. Germline CDR1 MDHEN, CDR2 SYDVKM. This CDR3 has 15 amino acids. Clones were read by immunoSEQ multiplex PCR, and TCRdb kept only the in-frame ones, dropping some. The top ten hold roughly 4.5% of the sample, which has under 350,000 clones, 86% seen once. The sequencing input was PBMCs or T cells enriched from blood (not recorded which). The genes are TRBV28 and TRBJ2-5; the D gene is possibly TRBD1 (5 bases). The receptor was isolated from a man aged 25-45 years who had recovered from COVID-19. The CDR3 loop is CASSFWTTAPETQYF. The CDR3 nucleotides read TGTGCCAGCAGTTTTTGGACAACAGCCCCAGAGACCCAGTACTTC.